This T cell receptor beta chain was identified in a study of metastatic and nonmetastatic thyroid tumors (dated by TCRdb to about 2020). In the study overall: The researchers compared repertoires between peripheral blood samples and tumor or nodule tissue samples from patients with malignant or benign thyroid disease.

The CDR3 goes from the cysteine to the phenylalanine over 15 residues. The only DNA kept is the CDR3, 45 bases in frame from the first base. Trimming at the junction amounts to 2 bases on V and 4 bases on J, and the germline ends lie 15 bases apart. CDR1 and CDR2, per the germline V gene (reference sequence), are SGHNT and YYREEE. Before undergoing thyroid surgery, none of the patients had been given any kind of treatment. Using T-cell receptor beta sequencing, the researchers looked back retrospectively at clinical samples from patients, gathered between the early 2010s and the late 2010s. Library preparation was by PCR. Sequencing took place on an Illumina HiSeq 4000. High-throughput sequencing was used to profile the CDR3 region of the TCR beta-chain in every patient. Per the authors' processing: Drawing on CDR3 differences between clinicopathological groups, the researchers built a classifier meant to tell apart patients with distant-metastatic papillary thyroid cancer. To measure repertoire diversity the researchers used the Shannon index, while the Morisita-Horn index served to gauge how similar the tumor and blood repertoires were. Clones were called with MiXCR by TCRdb after fastp trimmed the public reads at Q25, and only in-frame beta chains were retained. The V and J calls were determined by TCRdb, not by the authors. The sample data list some 15,000 clones, and about a quarter of these were observed just once. Of the sample, around 8.6% is held by the ten largest clones.

The study at large found these results: TCR beta diversity was reported as significantly higher in malignant tumors than in benign nodules, in both blood and tumor samples.

The table lists this clone with many counts. This receptor's antigen is unknown. No much larger clonotype is one base removed from it; base qualities were not supplied. This clonotype originated in a female donor with papillary thyroid cancer or a benign thyroid nodule (not recorded which). Some clones in this sample may be carry-over from other donors' samples. This sequence uses TRBV5-4 and TRBJ1-1, with no D gene named confidently. Sequenced: blood. The sequence in DNA is TGTGCCAGCAGCTTCACAGCCCTGTCGAGCACTGAAGCTTTCTTT. It specifies CASSFTALSSTEAFF.